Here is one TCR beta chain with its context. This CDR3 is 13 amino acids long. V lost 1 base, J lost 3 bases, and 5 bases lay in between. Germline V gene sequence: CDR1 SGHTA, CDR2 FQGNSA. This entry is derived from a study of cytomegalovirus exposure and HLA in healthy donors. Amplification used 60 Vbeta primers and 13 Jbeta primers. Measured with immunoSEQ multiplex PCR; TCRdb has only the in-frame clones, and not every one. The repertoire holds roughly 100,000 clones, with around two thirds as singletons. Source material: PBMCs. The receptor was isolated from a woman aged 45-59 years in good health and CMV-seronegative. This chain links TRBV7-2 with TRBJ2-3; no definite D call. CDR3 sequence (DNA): TGTGCCAGCAGCTTAGGGCCAACAGATACGCAGTATTTT. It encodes CASSLGPTDTQYF.